This T cell receptor beta chain was observed in a study of T-cell memory formation after mild COVID-19. Across the study: Most TCR clusters belonged to a single donor. Broader study findings: The study found balanced CD4/CD8 in clones contracting day 15 to 85 and a CD4+ lean in later expanders. The pre-infection memory compartment contained some responding clones, suggesting cross-reactive memory joined.

TCRdb reanalysed the 5' RACE reads using MiXCR and keeps one entry per CDR3 protein. The table shows fewer than 300,000 distinct CDR3 sequences, with roughly 17% occurring only once. Of note for this clonotype: Its matching antigen is unknown.

With 3 bases removed from V and 12 bases from J, the gap between germline ends came to 16 bases. Germline CDR1 is SGHDN and CDR2 is FVKESK. This CDR3 contains 13 residues. This receptor was identified in a man aged 18 to 30 who had mild COVID-19 (a few samples of this study predate the infection). Cell type and time point are not known. Sequenced: PBMCs or a T cell subset sorted from them (not recorded which). The chain carries TRBV14 and TRBJ2-3; the D gene could be TRBD1 or TRBD2 (6 bases each). The DNA of the CDR3 is TGTGCCAGCAGCCAGATCGCTCCGGGGGCACAGTATTTT. It yields the protein CASSQIAPGAQYF.